These T cell receptor beta chains were read from a single sample in a study of beta chain features in type 1 diabetes. The data were produced by immunoSEQ multiplex PCR, yet TCRdb's version contains in-frame clones alone and is incomplete. The data contain 250,000 or so clones, 27% of them singletons. The sequencing sample was made of central memory CD4+ T cells from blood. The receptor set was obtained from a man younger than 40 in good health. Both conserved end residues are part of each CDR3. Fields, in order: CDR3 protein, CDR3 DNA, J gene, clone size, D gene, V gene. D genes are given only for firm matches. Clone size is stated in some rows and not others, as once, few, many or a class when expanded.

CDR3aa: CASRPAAYNEQFF
CDR3nt: TGCGCCAGCAGACCGGCGGCTTACAATGAGCAGTTCTTC
j_gene: TRBJ2-1
abundance: few
d_gene: -
v_gene: TRBV5-1

CDR3aa: CASSSGRGDYEQFF
CDR3nt: TGTGCCAGCAGCTCTGGGAGGGGGGATTATGAGCAGTTCTTC
j_gene: TRBJ2-1
abundance: -
d_gene: -
v_gene: TRBV7-8

CDR3aa: CASSTPGARVSNEQFF
CDR3nt: TGTGCCAGCAGCACCCCCGGGGCCCGGGTTAGCAATGAGCAGTTCTTC
j_gene: TRBJ2-1
abundance: few
d_gene: -
v_gene: TRBV9

CDR3aa: CASRGTASGGSEQFF
CDR3nt: TGTGCCAGCAGAGGAACGGCTAGCGGGGGATCCGAGCAGTTCTTC
j_gene: TRBJ2-1
abundance: many
d_gene: TRBD2
v_gene: TRBV2

CDR3aa: CSVRGGEGYTF
CDR3nt: TGCAGCGTCCGAGGCGGGGAAGGCTACACCTTC
j_gene: TRBJ1-2
abundance: -
d_gene: -
v_gene: TRBV29-1

CDR3aa: CASSPPMASSHEQFF
CDR3nt: TGTGCCAGCTCACCACCGATGGCTAGCTCCCATGAGCAGTTCTTC
j_gene: TRBJ2-1
abundance: few
d_gene: -
v_gene: TRBV18

CDR3aa: CAWSVGGSGYNEQFF
CDR3nt: TGTGCCTGGAGTGTCGGGGGGTCAGGCTACAATGAGCAGTTCTTC
j_gene: TRBJ2-1
abundance: -
d_gene: TRBD2
v_gene: TRBV30

CDR3aa: CASGRLAGVYEQYF
CDR3nt: TGTGCCAGCGGGCGGCTAGCGGGGGTCTACGAGCAGTACTTC
j_gene: TRBJ2-7
abundance: few
d_gene: TRBD2
v_gene: TRBV6-5

CDR3aa: CASSFSRGQETQYF
CDR3nt: TGTGCCAGCAGCTTCTCCAGGGGTCAAGAGACCCAGTACTTC
j_gene: TRBJ2-5
abundance: -
d_gene: -
v_gene: TRBV5-5

CDR3aa: CASSLAGGLNEQYF
CDR3nt: TGTGCCAGCAGTTTAGCGGGAGGGCTTAACGAGCAGTACTTC
j_gene: TRBJ2-7
abundance: -
d_gene: TRBD2
v_gene: TRBV27

CDR3aa: CAWADPGLAGGDTQYF
CDR3nt: TGTGCCTGGGCCGATCCGGGACTAGCGGGTGGAGATACGCAGTATTTT
j_gene: TRBJ2-3
abundance: -
d_gene: TRBD2
v_gene: TRBV30

CDR3aa: CASSPDDRGGSPLHF
CDR3nt: TGTGCCAGCAGCCCCGACGACAGGGGAGGTTCACCCCTCCACTTT
j_gene: TRBJ1-6
abundance: -
d_gene: TRBD1
v_gene: TRBV7-9

CDR3aa: CASSPPTRYNEQFF
CDR3nt: TGTGCCAGCAGTCCTCCGACTAGATACAATGAGCAGTTCTTC
j_gene: TRBJ2-1
abundance: -
d_gene: -
v_gene: TRBV7-2

CDR3aa: CASSLGPSGSTDTQYF
CDR3nt: TGTGCCAGCAGCTTAGGTCCTAGCGGGAGTACAGATACGCAGTATTTT
j_gene: TRBJ2-3
abundance: few
d_gene: TRBD2
v_gene: TRBV7-2

CDR3aa: CASSLFHPGQGANYGYTF
CDR3nt: TGTGCCAGCAGCTTATTTCACCCGGGACAGGGGGCCAACTATGGCTACACCTTC
j_gene: TRBJ1-2
abundance: -
d_gene: TRBD1
v_gene: TRBV28

CDR3aa: CASSTQGAVNEQFF
CDR3nt: TGTGCCAGTAGTACCCAGGGGGCGGTCAATGAGCAGTTCTTC
j_gene: TRBJ2-1
abundance: few
d_gene: TRBD1
v_gene: TRBV19

CDR3aa: CASSPPQRETQYF
CDR3nt: TGTGCCAGCAGCCCCCCCCAGAGGGAGACCCAGTACTTC
j_gene: TRBJ2-5
abundance: few
d_gene: -
v_gene: TRBV7-9

CDR3aa: CASSQGEGTDTQYF
CDR3nt: TGTGCCAGCAGCCAAGGGGAGGGAACAGATACGCAGTATTTT
j_gene: TRBJ2-3
abundance: -
d_gene: TRBD2
v_gene: TRBV5-4

CDR3aa: CASSFRLAGIYEQYF
CDR3nt: TGTGCCAGCAGTTTTCGACTAGCGGGGATCTACGAGCAGTACTTC
j_gene: TRBJ2-7
abundance: -
d_gene: TRBD2
v_gene: TRBV27

CDR3aa: CASSLANSGDTEAFF
CDR3nt: TGCGCCAGCAGCTTGGCCAACTCGGGGGACACTGAAGCTTTCTTT
j_gene: TRBJ1-1
abundance: -
d_gene: -
v_gene: TRBV5-1

CDR3aa: CASSLIGSAGDTQYF
CDR3nt: TGTGCCAGCAGCTTAATTGGCTCGGCAGGGGATACGCAGTATTTT
j_gene: TRBJ2-3
abundance: -
d_gene: -
v_gene: TRBV7-9

CDR3aa: CATSNRQGSQHF
CDR3nt: TGTGCCACCAGCAACCGACAGGGGTCCCAGCATTTT
j_gene: TRBJ1-5
abundance: -
d_gene: TRBD1
v_gene: TRBV15

CDR3aa: CASSLVTDTQYF
CDR3nt: TGCGCCAGCAGCTTGGTCACAGATACGCAGTATTTT
j_gene: TRBJ2-3
abundance: few
d_gene: -
v_gene: TRBV5-1

CDR3aa: CASRLGQGGSEQFF
CDR3nt: TGTGCCTCCCGCCTCGGGCAGGGAGGTTCTGAGCAGTTCTTC
j_gene: TRBJ2-1
abundance: -
d_gene: -
v_gene: TRBV2

CDR3aa: CASSLEVAGTQYF
CDR3nt: TGTGCCAGCAGCCTAGAGGTGGCGGGGACCCAGTACTTC
j_gene: TRBJ2-5
abundance: few
d_gene: -
v_gene: TRBV7-2

CDR3aa: CASNRREQDTQYF
CDR3nt: TGTGCCAGCAATCGGAGGGAGCAGGATACGCAGTATTTT
j_gene: TRBJ2-3
abundance: -
d_gene: -
v_gene: TRBV6-1

CDR3aa: CASSLALGPEQYF
CDR3nt: TGCGCCAGCAGCTTGGCCCTGGGACCCGAGCAGTACTTC
j_gene: TRBJ2-7
abundance: -
d_gene: -
v_gene: TRBV5-1

CDR3aa: CASSLTGANQPQHF
CDR3nt: TGTGCCAGCAGTCTTACGGGGGCCAATCAGCCCCAGCATTTT
j_gene: TRBJ1-5
abundance: few
d_gene: -
v_gene: TRBV7-2

CDR3aa: CASNDGTGGTSEQFF
CDR3nt: TGTGCCAGCAATGATGGAACTGGGGGGACGAGTGAGCAGTTCTTC
j_gene: TRBJ2-1
abundance: -
d_gene: -
v_gene: TRBV2

CDR3aa: CASSSGTTTYSPLHF
CDR3nt: TGTGCCAGCAGCTCCGGGACAACAACCTATTCACCCCTCCACTTT
j_gene: TRBJ1-6
abundance: -
d_gene: -
v_gene: TRBV25-1

CDR3aa: CASRPDRLENTEAFF
CDR3nt: TGTGCCAGCAGGCCTGACAGGCTAGAGAACACTGAAGCTTTCTTT
j_gene: TRBJ1-1
abundance: few
d_gene: -
v_gene: TRBV7-2

CDR3aa: CASIPSGTLAEAFF
CDR3nt: TGTGCCAGCATCCCTTCGGGAACGTTAGCCGAAGCTTTCTTT
j_gene: TRBJ1-1
abundance: few
d_gene: -
v_gene: TRBV28

CDR3aa: CAWGTGYFDEQYF
CDR3nt: TGTGCCTGGGGGACAGGGTATTTCGACGAGCAGTACTTC
j_gene: TRBJ2-7
abundance: -
d_gene: TRBD1
v_gene: TRBV30

CDR3aa: CASSSPLNTEAFF
CDR3nt: TGTGCCAGCAGTAGCCCCTTGAACACTGAAGCTTTCTTT
j_gene: TRBJ1-1
abundance: -
d_gene: -
v_gene: TRBV6-5

CDR3aa: CASSIDSKNIQYF
CDR3nt: TGTGCCAGTAGTATTGACAGCAAAAACATTCAGTACTTC
j_gene: TRBJ2-4
abundance: few
d_gene: -
v_gene: TRBV19

CDR3aa: CASTGTTDTQYF
CDR3nt: TGTGCCAGCACAGGCACTACAGATACGCAGTATTTT
j_gene: TRBJ2-3
abundance: few
d_gene: -
v_gene: TRBV2

CDR3aa: CSVLISYEQYF
CDR3nt: TGCAGCGTCCTAATCTCCTACGAGCAGTACTTC
j_gene: TRBJ2-7
abundance: -
d_gene: -
v_gene: TRBV29-1

CDR3aa: CASSLSGHQRYEQYF
CDR3nt: TGTGCCAGCAGCTTATCGGGACACCAACGCTACGAGCAGTACTTC
j_gene: TRBJ2-7
abundance: -
d_gene: -
v_gene: TRBV7-9

CDR3aa: CASSEPLTQSYEQYF
CDR3nt: TGCGCCAGCAGTGAGCCGTTGACTCAGTCCTACGAGCAGTACTTC
j_gene: TRBJ2-7
abundance: -
d_gene: -
v_gene: TRBV10-2

CDR3aa: CASSPQVSTDTQYF
CDR3nt: TGTGCCAGCAGCCCGCAAGTTAGCACAGATACGCAGTATTTT
j_gene: TRBJ2-3
abundance: few
d_gene: -
v_gene: TRBV7-2

CDR3aa: CATSSRDTYEQYF
CDR3nt: TGTGCCACCAGCAGTCGGGACACCTACGAGCAGTACTTC
j_gene: TRBJ2-7
abundance: -
d_gene: -
v_gene: TRBV15